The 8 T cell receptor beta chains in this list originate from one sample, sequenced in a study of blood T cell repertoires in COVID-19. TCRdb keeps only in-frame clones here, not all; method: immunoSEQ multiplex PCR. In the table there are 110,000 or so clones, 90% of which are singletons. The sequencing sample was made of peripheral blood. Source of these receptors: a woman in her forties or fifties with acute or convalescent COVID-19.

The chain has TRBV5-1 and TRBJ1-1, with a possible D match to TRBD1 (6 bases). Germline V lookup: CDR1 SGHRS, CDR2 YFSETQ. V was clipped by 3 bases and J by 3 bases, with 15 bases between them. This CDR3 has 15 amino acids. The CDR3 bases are TGCGCCAGCAGCTCGCAGGGGCGCCAGGACACTGAAGCTTTCTTT. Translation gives CASSSQGRQDTEAFF.

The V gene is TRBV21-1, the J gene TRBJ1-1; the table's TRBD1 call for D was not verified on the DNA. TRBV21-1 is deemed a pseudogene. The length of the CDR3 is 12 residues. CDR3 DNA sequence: TGTGCCAGCAGCAAACAGAACACTGAAGCTTTCTTT. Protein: CASSKQNTEAFF.

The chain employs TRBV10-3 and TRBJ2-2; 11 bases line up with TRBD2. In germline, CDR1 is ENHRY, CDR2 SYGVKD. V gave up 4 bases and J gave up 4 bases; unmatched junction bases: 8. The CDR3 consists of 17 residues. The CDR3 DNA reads TGTGCCATCAGTGTTCGGCTAGCGGGAGGAGTCACCGGGGAGCTGTTTTTT. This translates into CAISVRLAGGVTGELFF.

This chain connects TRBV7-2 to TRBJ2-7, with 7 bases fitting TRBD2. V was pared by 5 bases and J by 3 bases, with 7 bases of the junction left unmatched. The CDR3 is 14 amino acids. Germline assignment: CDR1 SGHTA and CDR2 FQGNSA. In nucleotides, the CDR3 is TGTGCCAGCAGCCGTCGGGGGGAATTCTACGAGCAGTACTTC. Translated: CASSRRGEFYEQYF.

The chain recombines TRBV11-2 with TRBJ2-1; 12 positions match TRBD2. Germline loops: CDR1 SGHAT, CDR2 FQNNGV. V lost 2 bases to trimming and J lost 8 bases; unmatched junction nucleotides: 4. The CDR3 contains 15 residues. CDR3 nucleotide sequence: TGTGCCAGCAGCTTAACGACTAGCGGGGGATATGAGCAGTTCTTC. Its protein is CASSLTTSGGYEQFF.

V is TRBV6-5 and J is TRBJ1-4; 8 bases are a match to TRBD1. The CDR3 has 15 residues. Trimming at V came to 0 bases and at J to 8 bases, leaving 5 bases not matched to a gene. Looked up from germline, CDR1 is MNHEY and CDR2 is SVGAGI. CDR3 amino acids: CASSYSPGGGEKLFF. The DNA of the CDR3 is TGTGCCAGCAGTTACTCCCCAGGGGGCGGAGAAAAACTGTTTTTT.

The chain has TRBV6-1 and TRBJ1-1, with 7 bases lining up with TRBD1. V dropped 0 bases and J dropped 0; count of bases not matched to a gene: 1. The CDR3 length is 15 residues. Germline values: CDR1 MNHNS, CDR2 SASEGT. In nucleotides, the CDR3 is TGTGCCAGCAGTGAAGCACAGGGGTTGAACACTGAAGCTTTCTTT. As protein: CASSEAQGLNTEAFF.

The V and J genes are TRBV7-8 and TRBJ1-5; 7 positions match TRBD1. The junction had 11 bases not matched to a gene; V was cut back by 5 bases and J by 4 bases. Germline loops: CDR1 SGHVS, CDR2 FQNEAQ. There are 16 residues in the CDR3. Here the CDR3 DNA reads TGTGCCAGCAGCCCATTAGGGACAGAGGGTAATCAGCCCCAGCATTTT. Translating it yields CASSPLGTEGNQPQHF.